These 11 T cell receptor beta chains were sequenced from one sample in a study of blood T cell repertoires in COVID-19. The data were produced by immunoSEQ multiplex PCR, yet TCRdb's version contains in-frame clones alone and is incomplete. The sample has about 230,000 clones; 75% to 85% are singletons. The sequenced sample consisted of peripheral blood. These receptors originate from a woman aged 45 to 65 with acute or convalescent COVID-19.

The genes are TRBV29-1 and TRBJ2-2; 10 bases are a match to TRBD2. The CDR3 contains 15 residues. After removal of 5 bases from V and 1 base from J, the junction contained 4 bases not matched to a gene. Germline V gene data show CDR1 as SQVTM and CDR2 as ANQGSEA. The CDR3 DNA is TGCAGCGTTTACGCTAGCGGGGGGAACACCGGGGAGCTGTTTTTT. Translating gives CSVYASGGNTGELFF.

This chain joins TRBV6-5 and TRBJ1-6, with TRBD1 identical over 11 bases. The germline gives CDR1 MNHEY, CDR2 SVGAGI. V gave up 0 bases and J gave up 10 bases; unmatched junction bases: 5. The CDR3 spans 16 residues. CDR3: CASSYSAGQGVSPLHF. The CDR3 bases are TGTGCCAGCAGTTACTCGGCGGGACAGGGGGTCTCACCCCTCCACTTT.

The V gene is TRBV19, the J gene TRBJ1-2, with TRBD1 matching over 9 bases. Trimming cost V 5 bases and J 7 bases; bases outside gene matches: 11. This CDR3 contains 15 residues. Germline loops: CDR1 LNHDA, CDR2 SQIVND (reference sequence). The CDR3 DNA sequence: TGTGCCAGTAGTTCCAGTGGACAGGGGTTTGGTGGCTACACCTTC. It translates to CASSSSGQGFGGYTF.

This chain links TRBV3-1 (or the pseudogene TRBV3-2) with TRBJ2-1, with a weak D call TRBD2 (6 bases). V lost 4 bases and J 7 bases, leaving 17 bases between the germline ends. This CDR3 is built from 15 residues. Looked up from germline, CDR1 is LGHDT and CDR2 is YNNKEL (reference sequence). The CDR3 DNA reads TGTGCCAGCAGCCCTCCTCCGGGAGTGACGAATGAGCAGTTCTTC. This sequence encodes CASSPPPGVTNEQFF.

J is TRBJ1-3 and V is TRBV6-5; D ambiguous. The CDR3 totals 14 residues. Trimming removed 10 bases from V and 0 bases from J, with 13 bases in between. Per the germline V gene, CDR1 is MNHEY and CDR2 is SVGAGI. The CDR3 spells CAMGAVSSGNTIYF. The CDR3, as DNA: TGTGCCATGGGAGCGGTGAGCTCTGGAAACACCATATATTTT.

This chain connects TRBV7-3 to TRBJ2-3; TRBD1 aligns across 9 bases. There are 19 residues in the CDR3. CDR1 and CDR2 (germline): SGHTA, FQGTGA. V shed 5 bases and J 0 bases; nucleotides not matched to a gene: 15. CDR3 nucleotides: TGTGCCAGCAGCCGTTCGGGACAGGGAGTGGGGACTAGCACAGATACGCAGTATTTT. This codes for CASSRSGQGVGTSTDTQYF.

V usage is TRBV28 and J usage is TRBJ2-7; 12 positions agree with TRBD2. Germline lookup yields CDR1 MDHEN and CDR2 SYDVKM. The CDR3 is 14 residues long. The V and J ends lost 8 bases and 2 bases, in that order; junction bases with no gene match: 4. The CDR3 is CASEGTSGPYEQYF. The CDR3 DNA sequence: TGTGCCAGCGAAGGGACTAGCGGGCCCTACGAGCAGTACTTC. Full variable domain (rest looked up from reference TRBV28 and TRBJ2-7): DVKVTQSSRYLVKRTGEKVFLECVQDMDHENMFWYRQDPGLGLRLIYFSYDVKMKEKGDIPEGYSVSREKKERFSLILESASTNQTSMYLCASEGTSGPYEQYFGPGTRLTVT.

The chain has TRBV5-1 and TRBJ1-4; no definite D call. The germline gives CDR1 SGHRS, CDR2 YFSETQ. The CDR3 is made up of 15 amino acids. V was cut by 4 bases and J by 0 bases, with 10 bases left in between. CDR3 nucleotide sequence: TGCGCCAGCAGCGTATACAGTGCAACTAATGAAAAACTGTTTTTT. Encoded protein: CASSVYSATNEKLFF.

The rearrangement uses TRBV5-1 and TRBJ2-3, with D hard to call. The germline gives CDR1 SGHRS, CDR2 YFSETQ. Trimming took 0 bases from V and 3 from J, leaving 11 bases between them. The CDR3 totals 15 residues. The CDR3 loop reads CASSLDGDITDTQYF. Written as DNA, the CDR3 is TGCGCCAGCAGCTTGGATGGCGACATTACAGATACGCAGTATTTT.

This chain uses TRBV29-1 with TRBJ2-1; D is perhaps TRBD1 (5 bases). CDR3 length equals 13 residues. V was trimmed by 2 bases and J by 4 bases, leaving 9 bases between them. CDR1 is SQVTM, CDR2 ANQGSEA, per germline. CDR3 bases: TGCAGCGTTGAATCCGACAGATACAATGAGCAGTTCTTC. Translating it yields CSVESDRYNEQFF.

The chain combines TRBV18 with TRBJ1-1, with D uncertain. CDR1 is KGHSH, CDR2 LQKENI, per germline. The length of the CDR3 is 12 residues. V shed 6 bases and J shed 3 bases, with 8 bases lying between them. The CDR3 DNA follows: TGTGCCAGCTCCGCACGGGACACTGAAGCTTTCTTT. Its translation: CASSARDTEAFF.